This T cell receptor (beta chain) was captured in a study of T cell changes during pregnancy in multiple sclerosis. Trimming took 5 bases from V and 0 from J; bases not matched to a gene: 17. The CDR3 runs 20 residues. Per the germline V gene, CDR1 is LNHDA and CDR2 is SQIVND (reference sequence). TCRdb keeps only in-frame clones here, not all; method: immunoSEQ multiplex PCR. The sample contains roughly 110,000 clones, about 90% of which appear only once. This specimen consisted of peripheral blood, obtained in the third trimester of pregnancy. The sequence was obtained from a female donor in good health, enrolled as a control in a pregnancy study. The chain uses TRBV19 and TRBJ1-5; the match to TRBD1 covers 9 bases. CDR3 in amino acids: CASSFPRTGALSNSNQPQHF. The CDR3 DNA follows: TGTGCCAGTAGTTTTCCTAGGACAGGGGCGCTCTCAAATAGCAATCAGCCCCAGCATTTT.